The 28 T cell receptor beta chains below were found in one sample sequenced in a study of T cells in localized non-small cell lung cancer. Profiling relied on immunoSEQ multiplex PCR, and the TCRdb table lists in-frame clones only, not all of them. In the table there are 25,000 to 30,000 clones, around 93% of which are singletons. The sample here was peripheral blood mononuclear cells, taken before any cancer treatment. The receptors here all came from a woman aged 35-75 years with stage III lung adenocarcinoma.

This chain uses TRBV2 with TRBJ1-6, with D perhaps TRBD1 (5 bases). The CDR3 consists of 14 residues. The germline V gene has CDR1 SNHLY and CDR2 FYNNEI. Between the trimmed V and J ends, which lost 6 bases and 9 bases, there was a span of 15 bases. The CDR3 reads CASSLREYGSPLHF. Here the CDR3 DNA reads TGTGCCAGCAGCCTCAGGGAATACGGTTCACCCCTCCACTTT.

The V and J genes are TRBV6-1 and TRBJ1-6; D remains ambiguous. With 3 bases removed from V and 0 bases from J, the gap between germline ends came to 9 bases. The CDR3 covers 16 residues. Germline CDR1 is MNHNS and CDR2 is SASEGT. This chain's CDR3 is CASSEYISSYNSPLHF. CDR3 nucleotide sequence: TGTGCCAGCAGTGAGTACATTAGCTCCTATAATTCACCCCTCCACTTT.

J is TRBJ2-3 and V is TRBV9; D is possibly TRBD2 (7 bases). This CDR3 has 16 amino acids. Trimming left V 0 bases short and J 1 base short, with 12 bases between. Germline CDR1 is SGDLS and CDR2 is YYNGEE. The CDR3 sequence: CASSVAGGGGTDTQYF. The CDR3 DNA reads TGTGCCAGCAGCGTAGCGGGCGGGGGCGGCACAGATACGCAGTATTTT.

The V call is TRBV30, the J call TRBJ1-1; D gene ambiguous. The ends were cut back, 2 bases at V and 4 bases at J, with 5 bases in the middle. This CDR3 is 11 amino acids long. CDR1 and CDR2 (germline): GTSNPN, SVGIG (reference sequence). CDR3 residues: CAWSPLTEAFF. The CDR3 DNA is TGTGCCTGGAGTCCCCTCACTGAAGCTTTCTTT.

The V and J genes are TRBV4-1 and TRBJ1-2, with D possibly being TRBD1 (5 bases). This CDR3 has 13 residues. From germline, CDR1 is MGHRA and CDR2 YSYEKL. The V end was cut by 1 base, the J end by 2 bases, with 5 bases between. CDR3 sequence (DNA): TGCGCCAGCAGCCAAGGACAGAACTATGGCTACACCTTC. It encodes CASSQGQNYGYTF.

This clone has a single count. The V call is TRBV2, the J call TRBJ2-1; no firm D call. V lost 2 bases and J 0 bases, leaving 8 bases between the germline ends. The germline gives CDR1 SNHLY, CDR2 FYNNEI. The CDR3 is 15 amino acids. The CDR3 reads CASSERRSSYNEQFF. For the CDR3, the DNA is TGTGCCAGCAGTGAAAGACGTAGCTCCTACAATGAGCAGTTCTTC.

The rearrangement uses TRBV27 and TRBJ2-1; D is undetermined. This CDR3 is built from 15 residues. Trimming shortened V by 5 bases and J by 8 bases, and 19 bases separated the two germline ends. Germline V lookup: CDR1 MNHEY, CDR2 SMNVEV (reference sequence). CDR3 residues: CASSNPHSASDEQFF. The CDR3 bases are TGTGCCAGCAGTAATCCTCACAGTGCCTCGGATGAGCAGTTCTTC.

The V and J genes are TRBV5-3 and TRBJ2-7; 8 bases fit TRBD1. TRBV5-3 is identified as an open reading frame with a role that is uncertain. This CDR3 has 14 amino acids. V lost 4 bases to trimming and J lost 5 bases; unmatched junction nucleotides: 8. Here the CDR3 reads CARSRTGPGHEQYF. CDR3 sequence (DNA): TGTGCCAGAAGCCGGACAGGGCCCGGCCACGAGCAGTACTTC.

V and J are TRBV4-3 and TRBJ1-2; D unclear. The CDR3 consists of 15 residues. V lost 1 base, J lost 4 bases, and 13 bases lay in between. Germline V gene lookup returns CDR1 LGHNA and CDR2 YSLEER. The CDR3 coding sequence is TGCGCCAGCAGCCAAGGTACAGAACTGGGCTATGGCTACACCTTC. This sequence encodes CASSQGTELGYGYTF.

The chain links TRBV4-1 to TRBJ2-7, with 7 bases lining up with TRBD2. This CDR3 comprises 14 residues. V lost 4 bases to trimming and J lost 3 bases; unmatched junction nucleotides: 6. Germline-derived CDR1 and CDR2 are MGHRA and YSYEKL. The CDR3 loop is CASSPGLVDYEQYF. CDR3 DNA sequence: TGCGCCAGCAGCCCAGGACTAGTCGACTACGAGCAGTACTTC.

The V gene is TRBV5-1, the J gene TRBJ2-2; 9 nucleotides agree with TRBD1. Looked up from germline, CDR1 is SGHRS and CDR2 is YFSETQ. This CDR3 has 16 amino acids. V trimming: 1 base; J trimming: 5 bases; junction bases outside the gene matches: 6. CDR3 coding DNA: TGCGCCAGCAGCTTGTTGGGACAGGGAGGAACCGGGGAGCTGTTTTTT. It codes for CASSLLGQGGTGELFF.

The genes are TRBV7-6 and TRBJ1-1; D gene unclear. V was shortened by 1 base and J by 0 bases, with 3 bases between the two germline ends. The CDR3 has 13 residues. Germline assignment: CDR1 SGHVS and CDR2 FNYEAQ. DNA for the CDR3: TGTGCCAGCAGCTTAGATATGAACACTGAAGCTTTCTTT. The encoded protein is CASSLDMNTEAFF.

This rearrangement joins TRBV6-5 to TRBJ1-1; tentative D call: TRBD1 (5 bases). This CDR3 is 13 amino acids long. Germline lookup yields CDR1 MNHEY and CDR2 SVGAGI. V shed 0 bases and J shed 8 bases, with 10 bases lying between them. CDR3 in amino acids: CASSYSERGEAFF. The CDR3 region has the DNA TGTGCCAGCAGTTACTCGGAAAGGGGAGAAGCTTTCTTT.

J is TRBJ1-1 and V is TRBV5-1; no firm D call. Germline V CDR1 and CDR2: SGHRS, YFSETQ. The CDR3 spans 15 residues. Trimming removed 4 bases from V and 4 bases from J, with 17 bases in between. Here the CDR3 reads CASSPGLGEVTEAFF. CDR3 nucleotides: TGCGCCAGCAGCCCTGGACTGGGAGAGGTCACTGAAGCTTTCTTT.

About this clone: This CDR3 is also generated by other DNA sequences in the sample. The chain uses TRBV6-5 and TRBJ2-5; D is undetermined. Germline loops: CDR1 MNHEY, CDR2 SVGAGI. V lost 4 bases and J lost 5, with 5 bases in between. This CDR3 has 11 residues. The CDR3 sequence: CASSLQETQYF. CDR3 coding DNA: TGTGCCAGCAGTTTGCAGGAGACCCAGTACTTC.

This sequence joins TRBV10-3 and TRBJ2-3; the match to TRBD2 covers 7 bases. The CDR3 runs to 16 residues. V shed 3 bases, J shed 1 base, and the junction held 7 bases outside the gene matches. Germline assignment: CDR1 ENHRY and CDR2 SYGVKD. The CDR3 here is CAISDTRGSGTDTQYF. CDR3 DNA sequence: TGTGCCATCAGTGACACGCGGGGGTCAGGCACAGATACGCAGTATTTT.

The chain carries TRBV28 and TRBJ2-7, with D tentatively TRBD1 (5 bases). The CDR3 runs 13 residues. The germline V and J ends were trimmed by 6 bases and 3 bases, with 12 bases remaining between them. CDR1 MDHEN and CDR2 SYDVKM come from the germline V gene. CDR3 residues: CASRSPGYYEQYF. The DNA for the CDR3 is TGTGCCAGCAGATCCCCAGGGTACTACGAGCAGTACTTC.

The rearrangement joins TRBV2 to TRBJ2-5, with TRBD2 matching 10 bases. The junction had 6 bases not matched to a gene; V was cut back by 4 bases and J by 4 bases. The germline CDR1 and CDR2 sequences are SNHLY and FYNNEI. The CDR3 length is 15 residues. The DNA for the CDR3 is TGTGCCAGCAGTGTTGGTCTAGCGGGAGTAGAGACCCAGTACTTC. Protein product: CASSVGLAGVETQYF.

To note about this clone: This same CDR3 is encoded by further DNA sequences in the sample. This CDR3 reads CASSSSYEQYF. Here the CDR3 DNA reads TGTGCCAGCAGCTCATCCTACGAGCAGTACTTC. The V and J genes are TRBV5-6 and TRBJ2-7; D unclear. In germline, CDR1 is SGHDT, CDR2 YYEEEE. The CDR3 length is 11 residues. V dropped 3 bases and J dropped 1 base, with 2 bases sitting between them.

The chain combines TRBV7-8 with TRBJ1-4; TRBD1 aligns across 8 bases. Germline V gene sequence: CDR1 SGHVS, CDR2 FQNEAQ. The CDR3 contains 17 residues. Trimming removed 3 bases from V and 2 bases from J; junction bases left unmatched: 8. The CDR3 region is CASSFTAGGATNEKLFF. The CDR3, as DNA: TGTGCCAGCAGCTTTACGGCAGGGGGCGCGACTAATGAAAAACTGTTTTTT.

The chain employs TRBV7-2 and TRBJ2-3; 7 nucleotides line up with TRBD1. Losses at the gene ends were 5 bases for V and 6 bases for J; bases not matched to a gene: 5. This CDR3 spans 13 amino acids. The germline CDR1 and CDR2 sequences are SGHTA and FQGNSA. Here the CDR3 DNA reads TGTGCCAGCAGCCCGAGGGGGCCCGATACGCAGTATTTT. Translated, it gives CASSPRGPDTQYF.

The chain employs TRBV19 and TRBJ2-1; D is possibly TRBD1 or TRBD2 (6 bases each). Germline CDR1 LNHDA, CDR2 SQIVND (reference sequence). The CDR3 covers 15 residues. Trimming cost V 3 bases and J 3 bases, with 12 bases left between them. CDR3 amino acids: CASSIAQGGYNEQFF. The CDR3 DNA is TGTGCCAGTAGTATCGCACAGGGAGGCTACAATGAGCAGTTCTTC.

This chain connects TRBV2 to TRBJ2-7; perhaps TRBD2 as D (5 bases). The V gene's germline CDR1 is SNHLY and CDR2 FYNNEI. Trimming cost V 3 bases and J 5 bases, with 11 bases left between them. The CDR3 length is 13 residues. The CDR3 spells CASSDAGVHEQYF. In DNA, the CDR3 is TGTGCCAGCAGTGACGCCGGGGTCCACGAGCAGTACTTC. Drawing the rest from reference TRBV2 and TRBJ2-7, the complete variable domain is EPEVTQTPSHQVTQMGQEVILRCVPISNHLYFYWYRQILGQKVEFLVSFYNNEISEKSEIFDDQFSVERPDGSNFTLKIRSTKLEDSAMYFCASSDAGVHEQYFGPGTRLTVT.

V and J are TRBV6-1 and TRBJ1-6; D ambiguous. V lost 6 bases and J lost 0, with 9 bases in between. The CDR3 is made up of 15 amino acids. Germline values: CDR1 MNHNS, CDR2 SASEGT. CDR3 amino acids: CASRVQSSYNSPLHF. CDR3 coding DNA: TGTGCCAGCAGGGTACAGAGCTCCTATAATTCACCCCTCCACTTT.

This chain joins TRBV4-2 and TRBJ2-3, with 11 bases lining up with TRBD2. There are 18 residues in the CDR3. The germline V gene encodes CDR1 LGHNA and CDR2 YNFKEQ. V lost 0 bases to trimming and J lost 5 bases; unmatched junction nucleotides: 10. CDR3: CASSQDLDSGRAGDTQYF. The CDR3, as DNA: TGTGCCAGCAGCCAAGATTTGGATAGCGGGAGGGCGGGAGATACGCAGTATTTT.

The chain uses TRBV5-1 and TRBJ2-7; 10 bases agree with TRBD1. The ends lost 4 bases at V and 6 bases at J; junction bases unmatched: 7. This CDR3 spans 14 amino acids. Germline-derived CDR1 and CDR2 are SGHRS and YFSETQ. Written as DNA, the CDR3 is TGCGCCAGCAGCGGAACCGGGACAGGGGCCGAGCAGTACTTC. Its protein product is CASSGTGTGAEQYF.

The chain links TRBV10-1 to TRBJ2-7, with 7 nucleotides matching TRBD1. J gave up 2 bases and V 8 bases, and 21 bases lay outside the gene matches. This CDR3 is 18 amino acids long. Germline CDR1 and CDR2: WNHNN and SYGVQD (reference sequence). The CDR3 bases are TGCGCCAGCCTATGCCCGGGACAGCCCAAAAAACTCACCTACGAGCAGTACTTC. It is translated as CASLCPGQPKKLTYEQYF.

V usage is TRBV30 and J usage is TRBJ1-2; D remains ambiguous. The CDR3 contains 13 residues. Germline CDR1 GTSNPN, CDR2 SVGIG (reference sequence). Between the trimmed V and J ends, which lost 2 bases and 2 bases, there was a span of 9 bases. This CDR3 is CAWSFRNNYGYTF. The CDR3 DNA sequence: TGTGCCTGGAGTTTTCGCAACAACTATGGCTACACCTTC.